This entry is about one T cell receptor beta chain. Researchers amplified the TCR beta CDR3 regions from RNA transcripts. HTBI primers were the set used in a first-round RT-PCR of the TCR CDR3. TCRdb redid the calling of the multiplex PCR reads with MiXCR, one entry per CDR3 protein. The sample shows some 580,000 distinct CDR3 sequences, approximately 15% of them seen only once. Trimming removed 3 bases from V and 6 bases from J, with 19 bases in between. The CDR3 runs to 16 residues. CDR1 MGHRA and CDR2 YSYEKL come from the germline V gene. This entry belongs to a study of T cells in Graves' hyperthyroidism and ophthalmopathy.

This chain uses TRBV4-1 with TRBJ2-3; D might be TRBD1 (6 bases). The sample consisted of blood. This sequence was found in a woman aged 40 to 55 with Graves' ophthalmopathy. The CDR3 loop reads CASSHTGTPRRDTQYF. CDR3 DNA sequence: TGCGCCAGCAGCCACACCGGGACACCCCGGCGGGATACGCAGTATTTT.